This T cell receptor (beta chain) derives from a study of T cell responses to AZD1222 COVID-19 vaccine. The study's findings and limits: Baseline serostatus was positive in only a handful of AZD1222 recipients. The donors showed a predominance of white British ancestry and of females, with possible underestimation of clonal diversity.

About this clone: Its antigen is unidentified.

Clones were sequenced by immunoSEQ multiplex PCR, and TCRdb holds only the in-frame ones, with some missing. In the table there are approximately 150,000 clones, 92% of which are singletons. Second-dose intervals near 4 or 12 weeks were combined. This material consisted of peripheral blood, taken 28 days after the second AZD1222 dose. This clonotype was sampled from an adult who received the AZD1222 COVID-19 vaccine.

This CDR3 reads CASSPTGTGGDEQYF. The CDR3 coding sequence is TGCGCCAGCAGCCCTACTGGGACAGGGGGGGACGAGCAGTACTTC. The chain recombines TRBV5-1 with TRBJ2-7; TRBD1 aligns across 11 bases. Germline lookup yields CDR1 SGHRS and CDR2 YFSETQ. The CDR3 consists of 15 residues. The junction had 8 bases not matched to a gene; V was cut back by 4 bases and J by 5 bases.